This TCR beta chain appears in the sequencing data of a study of T cell responses to AZD1222 COVID-19 vaccine. Findings of the study overall: Repertoires were collected only later (after the peak T cell response had occurred). It should be noted that donors were predominantly white British and more often female, and clonal diversity was possibly underestimated.

TCRdb keeps only in-frame clones here, not all; method: immunoSEQ multiplex PCR. The sample consists of about 150,000 clones, almost 95% of them appearing once. On this clone itself: Its antigen remains unknown.

V was pared by 3 bases and J by 0 bases, with 6 bases between. Per the germline V gene, CDR1 is LNHDA and CDR2 is SQIVND (reference sequence). This CDR3 has 14 amino acids. The sequencing used peripheral blood, collected on day 0 of AZD1222 vaccination. V usage is TRBV19 and J usage is TRBJ1-5; D is uncertain. This sequence was found in an adult in good health. In nucleotides, the CDR3 is TGTGCCAGTAGTATTAAAGTTAGCAATCAGCCCCAGCATTTT. Translated, it gives CASSIKVSNQPQHF.